A selection of T cell receptor beta chains follows, all from one sample in a study of T-cell reconstitution after alpha-beta-depleted transplantation in children. TCRdb analysed the PCR reads with MiXCR anew, one entry per CDR3 protein. Altogether roughly 420,000 distinct CDR3 sequences are present, 15% to 20% being singletons, with the ten largest covering approximately 28%. The sample here was PBMCs, mostly from graft donor cells, taken 360 days after TCRalphabeta/CD19-depleted stem cell transplant. Receptors originate from a boy in the first two years of life who had a stem cell transplant for Wiskott-Aldrich syndrome, so the T cells may come from the graft donor. Both conserved end residues are part of each CDR3. The D gene is left open where the match is weak.

J gene: TRBJ2-2; V gene: TRBV18; D gene: .; CDR3 protein: CASSQLPPGELFF
J gene: TRBJ2-1; V gene: TRBV29-1; D gene: .; CDR3 protein: CSVRNNEQFF
J gene: TRBJ1-5; V gene: TRBV9; D gene: .; CDR3 protein: CASSVDPDQPQHF
J gene: TRBJ1-6; V gene: TRBV20-1; D gene: .; CDR3 protein: CSARSVGGSPLHF
J gene: TRBJ2-1; V gene: TRBV7-9; D gene: TRBD2; CDR3 protein: CASSLSGRANEQFF
J gene: TRBJ2-7; V gene: TRBV9; D gene: .; CDR3 protein: CASSVTPLAFEQYF
J gene: TRBJ2-1; V gene: TRBV5-1; D gene: TRBD2; CDR3 protein: CASSRTAGGPRNEQFF
J gene: TRBJ2-7; V gene: TRBV5-1; D gene: TRBD1; CDR3 protein: CASSLGQGFIYDYYEQYF
J gene: TRBJ2-7; V gene: TRBV6-6; D gene: TRBD1; CDR3 protein: CATSSQGAYEQYF
J gene: TRBJ2-5; V gene: TRBV12-3/TRBV12-4; D gene: TRBD2; CDR3 protein: CASTKGLAPLETQYF
J gene: TRBJ1-1; V gene: TRBV13; D gene: TRBD1; CDR3 protein: CASSPQGDGTEAFF
J gene: TRBJ1-1; V gene: TRBV20-1; D gene: .; CDR3 protein: CSARRNMNTEAFF
J gene: TRBJ2-6; V gene: TRBV6-1; D gene: TRBD1; CDR3 protein: CASSAGTGASSGANVLTF
J gene: TRBJ1-3; V gene: TRBV5-1; D gene: .; CDR3 protein: CASSLDVSGNTIYF
J gene: TRBJ1-3; V gene: TRBV29-1; D gene: .; CDR3 protein: CSVGGLDSGNTIYF
J gene: TRBJ2-3; V gene: TRBV7-2; D gene: .; CDR3 protein: CASSLEIGSHTQYF
J gene: TRBJ2-3; V gene: TRBV6-5; D gene: TRBD2; CDR3 protein: CASSSKLAGWGDTQYF
J gene: TRBJ2-6; V gene: TRBV10-3; D gene: .; CDR3 protein: CAIQPSGANVLTF
J gene: TRBJ2-5; V gene: TRBV5-1; D gene: .; CDR3 protein: CASRSWRPGPKETQYF
J gene: TRBJ2-7; V gene: TRBV20-1; D gene: TRBD2; CDR3 protein: CSAPIRLADPYEQYF